A single sample is the source of the 13 T cell receptor beta chains below, sequenced in a study of identical twins. TCRdb re-derived calls from the 5' RACE reads in MiXCR, one entry per CDR3 protein. The sample consists of 500,000 or so distinct CDR3 sequences, more than 13% of them appearing once. These sequences were also reported in another study, on yellow fever vaccine responses in identical twins.

Material for sequencing was CD4+ T cells sorted from blood. Source of these receptors: a woman under 30 in good health.

This clonotype was recorded a few times. The rearrangement uses TRBV3-1 and TRBJ2-5; 10 bases align to TRBD2. The trim removed 2 bases at V and 5 bases at J, leaving 2 bases unmatched. This CDR3 has 14 residues. The germline gives CDR1 LGHDT, CDR2 YNNKEL (reference sequence). The CDR3, as DNA: TGTGCCAGCAGCCAAAGCGGGGGGGCGGAGACCCAGTACTTC. Protein sequence: CASSQSGGAETQYF.

V gene TRBV23-1 combines with J gene TRBJ2-3, with 8 positions matching TRBD1. TRBV23-1 is assigned to the ORF class and has an uncertain function. J lost 3 bases, V lost 0 bases, and 5 bases had no gene match. This CDR3 region has 16 residues. The CDR3 sequence is CASSQSSTGVTDTQYF. CDR3 nucleotides: TGCGCCAGCAGTCAATCCTCGACAGGGGTGACAGATACGCAGTATTTT.

This clonotype was seen a few times. The J gene is TRBJ2-1, the V gene TRBV7-9; D call uncertain. With 3 bases removed from V and 1 base from J, the gap between germline ends came to 7 bases. CDR1 and CDR2 from the germline V gene are SEHNR and FQNEAQ (reference sequence). The CDR3 contains 14 residues. CDR3 coding DNA: TGTGCCAGCAGCTTCGCAGCATCCTACAATGAGCAGTTCTTC. It is translated as CASSFAASYNEQFF. The full variable domain, rest sourced from reference TRBV7-9 and TRBJ2-1, is DTGVSQNPRHKITKRGQNVTFRCDPISEHNRLYWYRQTLGQGPEFLTYFQNEAQLEKSRLLSDRFSAERPKGSFSTLEIQRTEQGDSAMYLCASSFAASYNEQFFGPGTRLTVL.

This clonotype has just a few counts. This sequence joins TRBV20-1 and TRBJ2-1; maybe TRBD2 (6 bases). The germline V gene has CDR1 DFQATT and CDR2 SNEGSKA (reference sequence). V dropped 0 bases and J dropped 0 bases, with 18 bases sitting between them. This CDR3 region has 18 residues. This chain's CDR3 is CSARDLLAFPPSYNEQFF. CDR3 sequence (DNA): TGCAGTGCTAGAGACTTACTAGCTTTTCCCCCCTCCTACAATGAGCAGTTCTTC.

The sample holds a few counts of this clonotype. V gene TRBV7-8 combines with J gene TRBJ2-1, with D unresolved. CDR3 size: 12 residues. V lost 7 bases, J lost 8 bases, and 12 bases lay in between. Germline lookup yields CDR1 SGHVS and CDR2 FQNEAQ. The CDR3 is CASTLRFDEQFF. In DNA, the CDR3 is TGTGCCAGCACCCTCAGATTCGATGAGCAGTTCTTC. Variable domain in full (rest from reference TRBV7-8 and TRBJ2-1): GAGVSQSPRYKVAKRGQDVALRCDPISGHVSLFWYQQALGQGPEFLTYFQNEAQLDKSGLPSDRFFAERPEGSVSTLKIQRTQQEDSAVYLCASTLRFDEQFFGPGTRLTVL.

This clonotype was detected a few times. For the CDR3, the DNA is TGCAGTGCCGGACTAGCGGAGGGGGCGGGCAATGAGCAGTTCTTC. Protein: CSAGLAEGAGNEQFF. The chain combines TRBV20-1 with TRBJ2-1; TRBD2 matches 10 bases. The V gene's germline CDR1 is DFQATT and CDR2 SNEGSKA (reference sequence). This CDR3 region has 15 residues. Trimming removed 6 bases from V and 6 bases from J; junction bases left unmatched: 11.

Turning to this clonotype: This clone may be a read error of a much larger clone one base away. The V gene is TRBV12-3 or TRBV12-4, the J gene TRBJ2-5; D is perhaps TRBD1 (5 bases). V gave up 7 bases and J gave up 7 bases, with 10 bases separating them. The CDR3 is 11 residues long. The CDR3 nucleotides read TGTGCCAGCAATACAACAGGGACCCAGTACTTC. Residues: CASNTTGTQYF.

J is TRBJ2-1 and V is TRBV7-8; 8 bases align to TRBD1. This CDR3 is built from 16 residues. Germline CDR1 and CDR2: SGHVS and FQNEAQ. The junction had 15 bases not matched to a gene; V was cut back by 7 bases and J by 7 bases. The chain's CDR3 is CASTSRRTGSSNEQFF. The CDR3 DNA reads as TGTGCCAGCACATCCCGGAGGACAGGGTCGTCAAATGAGCAGTTCTTC.

V is TRBV19 and J is TRBJ2-2, with 9 bases identical to TRBD2. The length of the CDR3 is 18 residues. Trimming took 5 bases from V and 4 from J; bases not matched to a gene: 14. Germline V CDR1 and CDR2: LNHDA, SQIVND (reference sequence). The CDR3 reads CASSPLAGRRGSTGELFF. For the CDR3, the DNA is TGTGCCAGTAGTCCTCTAGCGGGGCGCCGTGGGAGCACCGGGGAGCTGTTTTTT. The whole variable domain, remainder taken from reference TRBV19 and TRBJ2-2, is DGGITQSPKYLFRKEGQNVTLSCEQNLNHDAMYWYRQDPGQGLRLIYYSQIVNDFQKGDIAEGYSVSREKKESFPLTVTSAQKNPTAFYLCASSPLAGRRGSTGELFFGEGSRLTVL.

J is TRBJ2-5 and V is TRBV27, with a possible D match to TRBD1 (5 bases). The CDR3 totals 14 residues. Germline V CDR1 and CDR2: MNHEY, SMNVEV (reference sequence). V was pared by 7 bases and J by 5 bases, with 17 bases between. The CDR3 region has the DNA TGTGCCAGCAAATATTCTGGGGCGGTTGAGACCCAGTACTTC. Translated: CASKYSGAVETQYF.

This clonotype was observed a handful of times. V gene TRBV30 combines with J gene TRBJ2-5; tentatively, D is TRBD2 (6 bases). From germline, CDR1 is GTSNPN and CDR2 SVGIG (reference sequence). CDR3 size: 12 residues. The V gene lost 8 bases and the J gene lost 3 bases, with 13 bases spanning the gap. The CDR3 DNA reads as TGTGCCGGCGGGGAGCCTAAAGAGACCCAGTACTTC. It specifies CAGGEPKETQYF. The full variable domain, with the rest looked up from reference TRBV30 and TRBJ2-5, is SQTIHQWPATLVQPVGSPLSLECTVEGTSNPNLYWYRQAAGRGLQLLFYSVGIGQISSEVPQNLSASRPQDRQFILSSKKLLLSDSGFYLCAGGEPKETQYFGPGTRLLVL.

The rearrangement joins TRBV20-1 to TRBJ2-3; D not resolved. Germline V gene data show CDR1 as DFQATT and CDR2 as SNEGSKA (reference sequence). The ends were cut back, 1 base at V and 0 bases at J, with 8 bases in the middle. This CDR3 has 14 residues. The CDR3 sequence: CSARVLGSTDTQYF. The CDR3 DNA follows: TGCAGTGCTAGAGTTCTAGGAAGCACAGATACGCAGTATTTT.

V is TRBV20-1 and J is TRBJ2-1; unclear D gene. Trimming shortened V by 2 bases and J by 8 bases, and 10 bases separated the two germline ends. The CDR3 is made up of 12 amino acids. Looked up from germline, CDR1 is DFQATT and CDR2 is SNEGSKA (reference sequence). CDR3 DNA: TGCAGTGCTAGAAAGGTGGCCGATGAGCAGTTCTTC. This gives the protein CSARKVADEQFF.